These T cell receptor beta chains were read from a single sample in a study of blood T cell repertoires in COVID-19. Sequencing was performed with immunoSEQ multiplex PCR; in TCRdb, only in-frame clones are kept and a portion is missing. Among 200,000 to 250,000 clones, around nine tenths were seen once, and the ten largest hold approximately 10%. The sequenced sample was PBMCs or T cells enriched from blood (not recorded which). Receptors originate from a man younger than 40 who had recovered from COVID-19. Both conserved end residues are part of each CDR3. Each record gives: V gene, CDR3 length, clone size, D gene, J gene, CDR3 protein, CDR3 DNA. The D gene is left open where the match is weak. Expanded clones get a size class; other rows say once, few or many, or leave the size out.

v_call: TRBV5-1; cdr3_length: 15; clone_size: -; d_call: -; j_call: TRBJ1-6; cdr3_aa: CASNREGGLDSPLHF; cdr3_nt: TGCGCCAGCAATAGGGAGGGTGGCTTGGATTCACCCCTCCACTTT
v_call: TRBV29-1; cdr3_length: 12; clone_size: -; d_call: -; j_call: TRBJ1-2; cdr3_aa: CSVNRVMGGYTF; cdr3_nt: TGCAGCGTCAACAGGGTAATGGGAGGCTACACCTTC
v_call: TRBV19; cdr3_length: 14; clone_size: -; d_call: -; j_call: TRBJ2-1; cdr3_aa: CASSISLAYNEQFF; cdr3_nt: TGTGCCAGTAGTATCTCCCTAGCGTACAATGAGCAGTTCTTC
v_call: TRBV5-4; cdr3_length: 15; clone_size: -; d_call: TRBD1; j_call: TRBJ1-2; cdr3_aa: CASSFQGGMPYGYTF; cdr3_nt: TGTGCCAGCAGCTTTCAGGGGGGTATGCCTTATGGCTACACCTTC
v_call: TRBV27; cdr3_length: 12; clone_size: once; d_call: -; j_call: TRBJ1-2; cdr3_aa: CASSLTGGGYTF; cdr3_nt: TGTGCCAGCAGTTTGACAGGTGGTGGCTACACCTTC
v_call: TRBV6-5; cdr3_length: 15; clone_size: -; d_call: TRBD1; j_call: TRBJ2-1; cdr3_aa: CASSYLGTDWNEQFF; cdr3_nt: TGTGCCAGCAGTTACCTAGGGACAGACTGGAATGAGCAGTTCTTC
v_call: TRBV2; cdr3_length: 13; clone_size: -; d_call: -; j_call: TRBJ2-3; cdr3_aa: CASSERGMDTQYF; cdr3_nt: TGTGCCAGCAGTGAAAGAGGGATGGATACGCAGTATTTT
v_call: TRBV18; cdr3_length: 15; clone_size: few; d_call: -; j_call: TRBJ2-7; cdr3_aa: CASSPSAGINYEQYF; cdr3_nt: TGTGCCAGCTCACCATCGGCAGGGATAAACTACGAGCAGTACTTC
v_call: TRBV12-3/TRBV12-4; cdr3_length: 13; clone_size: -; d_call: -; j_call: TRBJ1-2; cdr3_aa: CASSSGPTPGYTF; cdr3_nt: TGTGCCAGCAGTTCTGGCCCCACCCCTGGCTACACCTTC
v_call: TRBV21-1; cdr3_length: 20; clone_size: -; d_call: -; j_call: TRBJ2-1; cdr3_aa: CASSKAGTRRGRNSYNEQFF; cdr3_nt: TGTGCCAGCAGCAAAGCGGGGACTAGAAGGGGGCGGAACTCCTACAATGAGCAGTTCTTC
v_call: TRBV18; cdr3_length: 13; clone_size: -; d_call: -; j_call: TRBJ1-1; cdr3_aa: CASSNGENTEAFF; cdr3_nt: TGTGCCAGCTCAAACGGAGAGAACACTGAAGCTTTCTTT
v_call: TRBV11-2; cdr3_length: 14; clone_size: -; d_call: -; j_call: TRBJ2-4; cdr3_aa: CASSLSSGLNIQYF; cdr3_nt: TGTGCCAGCAGCTTATCGAGCGGACTAAACATTCAGTACTTC
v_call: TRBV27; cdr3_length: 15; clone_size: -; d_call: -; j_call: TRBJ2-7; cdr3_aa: CATMTKPGGIYEQYF; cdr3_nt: TGTGCCACCATGACGAAGCCAGGGGGGATCTACGAGCAGTACTTC
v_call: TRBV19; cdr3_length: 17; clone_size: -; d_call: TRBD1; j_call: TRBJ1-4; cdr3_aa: CATSPTGGASFGEKLFF; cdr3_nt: TGTGCCACCTCCCCGACAGGGGGCGCTTCTTTTGGTGAAAAACTGTTTTTT
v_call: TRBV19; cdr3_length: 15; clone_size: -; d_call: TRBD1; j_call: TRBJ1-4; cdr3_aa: CASSAAGTGVGKLFF; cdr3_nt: TGTGCCAGTAGTGCCGCCGGGACAGGGGTCGGAAAACTGTTTTTT
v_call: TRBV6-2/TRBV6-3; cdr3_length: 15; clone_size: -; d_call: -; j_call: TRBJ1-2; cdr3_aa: CASSPDSLLFYGYTF; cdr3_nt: TGTGCCAGCAGTCCGGACAGCCTTCTCTTCTATGGCTACACCTTC